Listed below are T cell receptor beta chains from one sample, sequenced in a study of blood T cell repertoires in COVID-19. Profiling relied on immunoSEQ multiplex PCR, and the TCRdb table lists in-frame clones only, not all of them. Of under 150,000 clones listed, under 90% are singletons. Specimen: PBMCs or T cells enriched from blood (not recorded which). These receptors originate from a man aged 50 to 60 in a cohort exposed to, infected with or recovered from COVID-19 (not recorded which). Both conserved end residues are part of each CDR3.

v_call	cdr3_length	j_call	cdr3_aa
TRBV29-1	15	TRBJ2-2	CSVAQGDGNTGELFF
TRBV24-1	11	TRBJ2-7	CATSDRLEQYF
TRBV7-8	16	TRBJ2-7	CASSYEGAKSSDEQYF
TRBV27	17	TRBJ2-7	CASSARASVISKYEQYF
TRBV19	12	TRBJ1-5	CATEQENQPQHF
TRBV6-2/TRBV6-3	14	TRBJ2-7	CASSYREASYEQYF
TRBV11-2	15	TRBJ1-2	CASSLAQGANYGYTF
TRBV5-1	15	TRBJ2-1	CASSPRTGGYNEQFF
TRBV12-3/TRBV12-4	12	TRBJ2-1	CASSHILNEQFF
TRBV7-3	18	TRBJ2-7	CASRQREDPRFKSYEQYF
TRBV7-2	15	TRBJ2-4	CASRRQILAKNIQYF
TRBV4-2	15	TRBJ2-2	CASSPTSGRAGELFF
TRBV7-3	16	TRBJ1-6	CASSLPGGFHNSPLHF
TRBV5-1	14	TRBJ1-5	CASSSGQGDQPQHF
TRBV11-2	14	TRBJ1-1	CASSSRQGSVEAFF
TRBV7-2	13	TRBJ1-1	CASSQGGGTEAFF
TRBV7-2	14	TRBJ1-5	CASSSQGASQPQHF
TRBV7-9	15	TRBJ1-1	CASSPLGQASTEAFF
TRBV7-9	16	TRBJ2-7	CASSPPGGLSSYEQYF
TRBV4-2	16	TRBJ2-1	CASSQDPGQNYNEQFF
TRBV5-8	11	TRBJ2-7	CASSQDYEQYF
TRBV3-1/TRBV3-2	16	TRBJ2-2	CASSQARDRPTGELFF
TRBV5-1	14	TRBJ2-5	CASSLWTSDGTQYF
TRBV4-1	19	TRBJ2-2	CASSQEGRRTGGLSGELFF
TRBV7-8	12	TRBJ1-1	CASSLFITEAFF
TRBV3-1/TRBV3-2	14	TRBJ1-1	CASSGGQLNTEAFF
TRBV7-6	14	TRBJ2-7	CASSFGQGADEQYF
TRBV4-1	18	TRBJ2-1	CASSQELAGGFSYNEQFF
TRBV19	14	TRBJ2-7	CASSMKAEIYEQYF
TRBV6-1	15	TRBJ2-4	CASSDMATTKNIQYF
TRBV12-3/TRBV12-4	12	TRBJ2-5	CASRTGVETQYF
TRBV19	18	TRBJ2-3	CASSIDRGLAGTTDTQYF
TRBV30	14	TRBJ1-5	CAWSAGQVNQPQHF
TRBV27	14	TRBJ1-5	CASSLNRGYQPQHF
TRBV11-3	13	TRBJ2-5	CASSLDGLSTQYF
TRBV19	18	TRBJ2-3	CASSGLAGGPRGFGTQYF
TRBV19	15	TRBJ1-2	CASSIVVSRYSRYTF
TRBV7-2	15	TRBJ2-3	CASSPAVGGGYTQYF
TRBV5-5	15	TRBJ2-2	CASSPGTGGRGELFF
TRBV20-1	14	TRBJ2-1	CSASEGASYNEQFF
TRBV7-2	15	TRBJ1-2	CASSLTGTGVHGYTF
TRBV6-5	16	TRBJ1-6	CASSYMRGQGNSPLHF
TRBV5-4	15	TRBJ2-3	CASSSTSVNTDTQYF